These T cell receptor beta chains were read from a single sample in a study of T cells in localized non-small cell lung cancer. Produced via immunoSEQ multiplex PCR; TCRdb's table is partial and in-frame only. This table holds around 50,000 clones, about 86% found once. The source material was PBMCs, sampled before any cancer treatment. The receptors were gathered from a man between 40 and 70 years old with stage II lung adenocarcinoma. The CDR3 runs from the conserved cysteine through the conserved F or W. A D gene is named only where the DNA matches it firmly. A clone size is listed for some rows: how often the clone was seen (once, few, many), or a class if it is expanded.

V	size	D	J	CDR3	DNA
TRBV18	few	NA	TRBJ2-4	CASSPPAKNIQYF	TGTGCCAGCTCACCCCCCGCCAAAAACATTCAGTACTTC
TRBV2	NA	NA	TRBJ1-2	CASGPQGVYYGYTF	TGTGCCAGCGGCCCTCAGGGAGTATACTATGGCTACACCTTC
TRBV15	NA	TRBD1	TRBJ2-6	CATSTTGAGANVLTF	TGTGCCACCAGCACGACAGGGGCTGGGGCCAACGTCCTGACTTTC
TRBV10-3	NA	NA	TRBJ2-3	CAIRPGLSSTDTQYF	TGTGCCATCAGGCCGGGACTGTCTAGCACAGATACGCAGTATTTT
TRBV19	NA	NA	TRBJ2-3	CASSIADHSSTDTQYF	TGTGCCAGTAGTATAGCTGACCATTCTAGCACAGATACGCAGTATTTT
TRBV6-1	few	NA	TRBJ2-7	CASSIRPYEQYF	TGTGCCAGCAGTATCCGCCCCTACGAGCAGTACTTC
TRBV2	NA	NA	TRBJ2-2	CASTKRSITGELFF	TGTGCCAGCACCAAACGGAGCATCACCGGGGAGCTGTTTTTT
TRBV9	medium-sized	NA	TRBJ1-6	CASSVDPKETPLHF	TGTGCCAGCAGCGTAGACCCCAAGGAGACACCCCTCCACTTT
TRBV12-5	few	NA	TRBJ2-2	CASGLVALKNTGELFF	TGTGCTAGTGGTTTGGTGGCCCTCAAGAACACCGGGGAGCTGTTTTTT
TRBV9	NA	NA	TRBJ1-1	CASSVGGEGLAFF	TGTGCCAGCAGCGTAGGGGGCGAAGGGTTAGCTTTCTTT
TRBV6-1	NA	TRBD1	TRBJ1-5	CASSLGQSNQPQHF	TGTGCCAGCAGCCTGGGACAGAGCAATCAGCCCCAGCATTTT
TRBV15	NA	TRBD2	TRBJ2-5	CATSRVTRTSGETQYF	TGTGCCACCAGCAGAGTCACCAGGACTAGTGGAGAGACCCAGTACTTC
TRBV28	NA	NA	TRBJ2-4	CASSLGGPGNIQYF	TGTGCCAGCAGTTTGGGGGGACCAGGAAACATTCAGTACTTC
TRBV2	once	NA	TRBJ1-5	CASTTGNQPQHF	TGTGCCAGCACAACAGGGAATCAGCCCCAGCATTTT
TRBV5-1	NA	TRBD2	TRBJ2-7	CASSLGTSDEQYF	TGCGCCAGCAGCTTGGGAACTAGCGACGAGCAGTACTTC
TRBV7-2	NA	NA	TRBJ1-2	CASTLGATANYGYTF	TGTGCCAGCACCTTAGGGGCCACAGCTAACTATGGCTACACCTTC
TRBV10-2	NA	TRBD2	TRBJ2-5	CASSLGLAGGLETQYF	TGCGCCAGCAGTTTGGGACTAGCGGGGGGGCTAGAGACCCAGTACTTC
TRBV5-1	NA	NA	TRBJ1-5	CASSLGTGNQPQHF	TGCGCCAGCAGCTTGGGGACTGGCAATCAGCCCCAGCATTTT
TRBV5-1	NA	NA	TRBJ1-6	CASNWQPGFYNSPLHF	TGCGCCAGCAACTGGCAGCCTGGATTCTATAATTCACCCCTCCACTTT
TRBV4-1	NA	NA	TRBJ2-1	CASSRTDHSSVSNEQFF	TGCGCCAGCAGCCGGACCGACCACTCTAGCGTCTCCAATGAGCAGTTCTTC
TRBV6-5	NA	TRBD1	TRBJ1-2	CASHTGGHGHGYTF	TGTGCCAGCCATACAGGGGGACATGGCCATGGCTACACCTTC
TRBV11-1	NA	NA	TRBJ1-1	CASSQSYGVTEAFF	TGTGCCAGCAGCCAATCCTACGGGGTCACTGAAGCTTTCTTT
TRBV6-5	NA	TRBD1	TRBJ2-4	CASSYLGQPIQYF	TGTGCCAGCAGTTATTTGGGACAGCCCATTCAGTACTTC
TRBV7-2	NA	NA	TRBJ1-3	CASSLALSGNTIYF	TGTGCCAGCAGCTTAGCTCTCTCTGGAAACACCATATATTTT
TRBV13	NA	TRBD2	TRBJ2-5	CASSSRLAGHQETQYF	TGTGCCAGCAGCTCCAGACTAGCGGGGCACCAAGAGACCCAGTACTTC
TRBV7-3	NA	TRBD1	TRBJ2-1	CASSLARGLENEQFF	TGTGCCAGCAGCTTAGCCAGGGGGCTAGAAAATGAGCAGTTCTTC
TRBV4-1	few	NA	TRBJ2-1	CASSHGFRESNEQFF	TGCGCCAGCAGCCATGGTTTCAGGGAGAGCAATGAGCAGTTCTTC
TRBV19	NA	TRBD1	TRBJ1-6	CASSPYRGSYNSPLHF	TGTGCCAGTAGTCCTTACAGGGGTTCCTATAATTCACCCCTCCACTTT
TRBV6-6	NA	NA	TRBJ2-5	CASTRAGAQETQYF	TGTGCCAGCACCCGAGCCGGGGCGCAAGAGACCCAGTACTTC
TRBV6-5	NA	NA	TRBJ1-2	CASRDTLRVGYTF	TGTGCCAGCAGGGATACCCTCCGGGTGGGCTACACCTTC
TRBV2	NA	NA	TRBJ2-7	CASSETFHVEQYF	TGTGCCAGCTCGGAAACTTTTCACGTCGAGCAGTACTTC
TRBV6-1	NA	TRBD2	TRBJ2-2	CASSAGLDTGELFF	TGTGCCAGCAGCGCGGGACTAGACACCGGGGAGCTGTTTTTT
TRBV18	NA	NA	TRBJ2-4	CASSPLARAKNIQYF	TGTGCCAGCTCACCACTTGCCAGAGCCAAAAACATTCAGTACTTC
TRBV5-1	NA	TRBD2	TRBJ2-2	CASSLQRGATGELFF	TGCGCCAGCAGCCTCCAGCGGGGGGCGACCGGGGAGCTGTTTTTT
TRBV19	NA	NA	TRBJ1-1	CASSIDRNRNTEAFF	TGTGCCAGTAGTATAGATCGGAACAGGAACACTGAAGCTTTCTTT
TRBV27	NA	NA	TRBJ1-1	CASSLSGDGTEAFF	TGTGCCAGCAGTTTATCCGGGGACGGCACTGAAGCTTTCTTT
TRBV7-2	NA	NA	TRBJ1-1	CASSLETGQGSTEAFF	TGTGCCAGCAGCTTAGAAACGGGGCAGGGTAGCACTGAAGCTTTCTTT
TRBV7-6	once	NA	TRBJ1-1	CASSLQVNTEAFF	TGTGCCAGCAGCCTACAGGTGAACACTGAAGCTTTCTTT
TRBV19	NA	TRBD1	TRBJ1-1	CASSTGTGGTEAFF	TGTGCCAGTAGTACCGGGACAGGCGGCACTGAAGCTTTCTTT
TRBV7-6	NA	NA	TRBJ1-3	CASSLTTASGNTIYF	TGTGCCAGCAGCTTGACCACTGCTTCTGGAAACACCATATATTTT
TRBV30	NA	TRBD1	TRBJ2-5	CAWSRKQGKETQYF	TGTGCCTGGAGCCGCAAACAGGGGAAAGAGACCCAGTACTTC
TRBV2	NA	NA	TRBJ1-6	CASIQDFSSYNSPLHF	TGTGCCAGCATTCAGGATTTCTCCTCCTATAATTCACCCCTCCACTTT
TRBV7-8	NA	TRBD2	TRBJ2-1	CASSLVRAPGTRGNLRYNEQFF	TGTGCCAGCAGCTTAGTCCGGGCACCCGGGACTAGGGGAAACCTACGATACAATGAGCAGTTCTTC
TRBV5-1	NA	TRBD1	TRBJ1-2	CASSFGQVTHYGYTF	TGCGCCAGCAGCTTCGGACAGGTGACTCACTATGGCTACACCTTC
TRBV19	NA	NA	TRBJ2-5	CASSIGAGRETQYF	TGTGCCAGTAGTATCGGGGCAGGGCGGGAGACCCAGTACTTC
TRBV6-1	NA	NA	TRBJ1-1	CASSAGETEAFF	TGTGCCAGCAGTGCTGGAGAAACTGAAGCTTTCTTT